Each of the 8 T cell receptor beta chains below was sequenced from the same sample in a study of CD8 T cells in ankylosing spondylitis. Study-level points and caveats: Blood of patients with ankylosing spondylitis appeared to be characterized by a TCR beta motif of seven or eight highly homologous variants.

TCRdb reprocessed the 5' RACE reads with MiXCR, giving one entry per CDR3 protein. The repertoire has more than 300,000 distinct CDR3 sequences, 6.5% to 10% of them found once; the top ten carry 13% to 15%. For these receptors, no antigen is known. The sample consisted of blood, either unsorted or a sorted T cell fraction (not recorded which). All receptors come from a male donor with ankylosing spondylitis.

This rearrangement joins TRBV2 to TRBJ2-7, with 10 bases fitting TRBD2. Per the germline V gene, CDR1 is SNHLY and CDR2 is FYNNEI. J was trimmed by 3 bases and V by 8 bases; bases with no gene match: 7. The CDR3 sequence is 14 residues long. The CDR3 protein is CASRERTSGYEQYF. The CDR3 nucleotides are TGTGCCAGCCGCGAGAGGACTAGCGGCTACGAGCAGTACTTC.

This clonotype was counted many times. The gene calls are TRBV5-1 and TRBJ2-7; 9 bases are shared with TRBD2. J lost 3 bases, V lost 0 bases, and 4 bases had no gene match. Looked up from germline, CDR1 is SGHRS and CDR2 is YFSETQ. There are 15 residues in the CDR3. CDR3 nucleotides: TGCGCCAGCAGCTTGGCCGATAGCGGGAGCTACGAGCAGTACTTC. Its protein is CASSLADSGSYEQYF.

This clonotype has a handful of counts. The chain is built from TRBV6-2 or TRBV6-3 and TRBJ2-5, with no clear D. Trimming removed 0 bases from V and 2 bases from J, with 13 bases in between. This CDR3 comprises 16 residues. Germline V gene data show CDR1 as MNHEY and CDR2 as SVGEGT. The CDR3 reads CASSYSRTRVQETQYF. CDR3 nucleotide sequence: TGTGCCAGCAGTTACTCCAGAACCCGGGTACAAGAGACCCAGTACTTC.

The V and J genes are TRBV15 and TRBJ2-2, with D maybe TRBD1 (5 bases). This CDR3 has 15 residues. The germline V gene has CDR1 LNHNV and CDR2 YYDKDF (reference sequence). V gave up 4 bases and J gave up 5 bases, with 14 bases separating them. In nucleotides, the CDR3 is TGTGCCACCAGCACTAACGCAGGGATTACCGGGGAGCTGTTTTTT. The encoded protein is CATSTNAGITGELFF.

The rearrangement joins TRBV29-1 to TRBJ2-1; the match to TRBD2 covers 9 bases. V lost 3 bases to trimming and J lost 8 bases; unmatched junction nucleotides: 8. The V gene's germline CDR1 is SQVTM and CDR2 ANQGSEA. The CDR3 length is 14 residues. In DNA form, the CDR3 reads TGCAGCGTTGAGGTTGGTAGCGGGAGCTATGAGCAGTTCTTC. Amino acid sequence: CSVEVGSGSYEQFF.

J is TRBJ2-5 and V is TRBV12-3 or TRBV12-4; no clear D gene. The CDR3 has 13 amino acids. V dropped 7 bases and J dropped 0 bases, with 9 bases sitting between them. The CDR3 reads CASTHRNQETQYF. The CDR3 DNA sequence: TGTGCCAGCACCCACCGGAACCAAGAGACCCAGTACTTC.

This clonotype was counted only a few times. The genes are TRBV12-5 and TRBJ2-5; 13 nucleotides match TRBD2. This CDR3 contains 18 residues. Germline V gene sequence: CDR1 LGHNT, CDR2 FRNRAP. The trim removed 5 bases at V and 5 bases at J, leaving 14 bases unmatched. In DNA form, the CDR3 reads TGTGCTAGTGGTCCGCCCGGGACTAGCGGGATGGTAGGTGAGACCCAGTACTTC. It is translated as CASGPPGTSGMVGETQYF.

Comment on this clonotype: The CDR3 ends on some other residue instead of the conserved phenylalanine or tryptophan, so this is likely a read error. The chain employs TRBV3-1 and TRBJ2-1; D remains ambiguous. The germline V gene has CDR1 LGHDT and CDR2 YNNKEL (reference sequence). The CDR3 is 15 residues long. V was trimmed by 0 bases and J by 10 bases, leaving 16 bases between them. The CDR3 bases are TGTGCCAGCAGCCAAGAAGGCCGCCAAGGAAGGGAGCAGTTCTTA. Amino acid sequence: CASSQEGRQGREQFL.